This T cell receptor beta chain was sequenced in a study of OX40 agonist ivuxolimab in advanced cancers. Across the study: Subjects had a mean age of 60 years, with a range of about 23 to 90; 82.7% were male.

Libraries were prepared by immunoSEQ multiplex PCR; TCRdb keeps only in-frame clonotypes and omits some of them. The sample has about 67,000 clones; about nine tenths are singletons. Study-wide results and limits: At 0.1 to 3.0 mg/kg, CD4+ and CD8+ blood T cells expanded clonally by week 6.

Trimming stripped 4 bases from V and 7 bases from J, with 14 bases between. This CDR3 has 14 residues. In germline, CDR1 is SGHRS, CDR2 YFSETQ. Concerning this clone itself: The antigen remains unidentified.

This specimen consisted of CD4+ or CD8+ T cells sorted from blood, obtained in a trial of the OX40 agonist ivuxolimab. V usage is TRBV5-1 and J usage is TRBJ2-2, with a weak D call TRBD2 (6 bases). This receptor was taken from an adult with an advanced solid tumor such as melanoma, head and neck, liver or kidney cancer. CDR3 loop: CASSLGTGVGELFF. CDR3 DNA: TGCGCCAGCAGCCTTGGGACTGGCGTCGGGGAGCTGTTTTTT.